This is a list of T cell receptor delta chains from one sample in a study of Vδ1+ human thymocytes. With CATT, TCRdb re-called clones from the multiplex PCR reads. The table lists about 75,000 delta-chain clones, around 34% of them singletons, with more than 0.25% in the top ten. The sequencing input was Vdelta1+ gamma-delta thymocytes from the thymus. These receptors came from a boy younger than two who had congenital heart surgery. CDR3s include the opening cysteine and the closing phenylalanine or tryptophan. A D gene is named only where the DNA matches it firmly. Size values are once, few and many counts, or a class for expanded clones, and some rows have none.

V gene: TRDV1
clone size: -
J gene: TRDJ1
D gene: TRDD3
CDR3 protein: CALGESNWQNAGGYTDKLIF
CDR3 DNA: TGTGCTCTTGGGGAATCAAATTGGCAAAATGCTGGGGGATACACCGATAAACTCATCTTT

V gene: TRDV1
clone size: once
J gene: TRDJ1
D gene: TRDD3
CDR3 protein: CALGEIKVLGMYTDKLIF
CDR3 DNA: TGTGCTCTTGGGGAAATAAAGGTACTGGGGATGTACACCGATAAACTCATCTTT

V gene: TRDV1
clone size: few
J gene: TRDJ1
D gene: -
CDR3 protein: CALGEKWPGSLGRADKLIF
CDR3 DNA: TGTGCTCTTGGGGAAAAATGGCCGGGATCCCTGGGGAGGGCCGATAAACTCATCTTT

V gene: TRDV1
clone size: few
J gene: TRDJ1
D gene: TRDD3
CDR3 protein: CALGDPGCSRTGGTYTDKLIF
CDR3 DNA: TGTGCTCTTGGGGATCCCGGGTGTTCCCGTACTGGGGGAACGTACACCGATAAACTCATCTTT

V gene: TRDV1
clone size: once
J gene: TRDJ1
D gene: -
CDR3 protein: CALGELWGKLIF
CDR3 DNA: TGTGCTCTTGGGGAATTATGGGGTAAACTCATCTTT

V gene: TRDV1
clone size: few
J gene: TRDJ1
D gene: TRDD3
CDR3 protein: CALGEPRGMRYTDKLIF
CDR3 DNA: TGTGCTCTTGGGGAACCGCGGGGGATGCGGTACACCGATAAACTCATCTTT

V gene: TRDV2
clone size: -
J gene: TRDJ1
D gene: TRDD3
CDR3 protein: CACDTGLGDTRADKPIF
CDR3 DNA: TGTGCCTGTGACACCGGGCTGGGGGATACGCGGGCCGATAAACCCATCTTT

V gene: TRDV1
clone size: -
J gene: TRDJ1
D gene: TRDD3
CDR3 protein: CALGEPPLLLGDRGFTDKLIF
CDR3 DNA: TGTGCTCTTGGGGAACCTCCACTTCTACTGGGGGACCGAGGGTTCACCGATAAACTCATCTTT

V gene: TRDV1
clone size: few
J gene: TRDJ1
D gene: -
CDR3 protein: CALGEPLNSPTDKLIF
CDR3 DNA: TGTGCTCTTGGGGAACCCCTTAACAGTCCAACCGATAAACTCATCTTT

V gene: TRDV1
clone size: -
J gene: TRDJ1
D gene: TRDD3
CDR3 protein: CALGEVFSLHYWGIRAITDKLIF
CDR3 DNA: TGTGCTCTTGGGGAGGTATTCTCACTACATTACTGGGGGATACGCGCCATTACCGATAAACTCATCTTT

V gene: TRDV1
clone size: few
J gene: TRDJ1
D gene: -
CDR3 protein: CALGESWVRGTPDKLIF
CDR3 DNA: TGTGCTCTTGGGGAAAGTTGGGTACGGGGGACCCCCGATAAACTCATCTTT

V gene: TRDV1
clone size: few
J gene: TRDJ1
D gene: -
CDR3 protein: CALGGCSFTDKLIF
CDR3 DNA: TGTGCTCTTGGGGGCTGCTCCTTCACCGATAAACTCATCTTT

V gene: TRDV1
clone size: -
J gene: TRDJ1
D gene: -
CDR3 protein: CALGEKGSEGPCSPGEGLYTDKLIF
CDR3 DNA: TGTGCTCTTGGGGAAAAGGGTAGTGAAGGTCCTTGCTCCCCGGGGGAGGGTTTATATACCGATAAACTCATCTTT

V gene: TRDV2
clone size: few
J gene: TRDJ1
D gene: TRDD3
CDR3 protein: CACDTPCGGYNGADKLIF
CDR3 DNA: TGTGCCTGTGACACCCCCTGTGGGGGATACAATGGCGCCGATAAACTCATCTTT

V gene: TRDV1
clone size: -
J gene: TRDJ1
D gene: TRDD3
CDR3 protein: CALGAEVISSTTTGVILIF
CDR3 DNA: TGTGCTCTTGGGGCGGAAGTGATTTCTTCCACAACTACTGGGGTTATACTCATCTTT

V gene: TRDV1
clone size: few
J gene: TRDJ1
D gene: TRDD3
CDR3 protein: CALGETLYVRSWGIGYADKLIF
CDR3 DNA: TGTGCTCTTGGGGAAACTCTCTACGTCCGGTCCTGGGGGATAGGGTACGCCGATAAACTCATCTTT

V gene: TRDV1
clone size: -
J gene: TRDJ1
D gene: -
CDR3 protein: CALGAPSPTAGIGDKLIF
CDR3 DNA: TGTGCTCTTGGGGCGCCCTCTCCTACGGCGGGGATAGGGGATAAACTCATCTTT

V gene: TRDV1
clone size: -
J gene: TRDJ1
D gene: TRDD3
CDR3 protein: CALGELISRLGEKLIF
CDR3 DNA: TGTGCTCTTGGGGAACTGATCTCCCGACTGGGGGAGAAACTCATCTTT

V gene: TRDV3
clone size: -
J gene: TRDJ1
D gene: -
CDR3 protein: CAFDTDKLIF
CDR3 DNA: TGTGCCTTCGACACCGATAAACTCATCTTT

V gene: TRDV1
clone size: few
J gene: TRDJ1
D gene: -
CDR3 protein: CALGELGRTGDPYTDKLIF
CDR3 DNA: TGTGCTCTTGGGGAACTAGGACGAACTGGTGACCCGTACACCGATAAACTCATCTTT

V gene: TRDV1
clone size: -
J gene: TRDJ1
D gene: TRDD3
CDR3 protein: CALAHTSRTWGINTDKLIF
CDR3 DNA: TGTGCTCTTGCCCATACTTCCCGAACTTGGGGGATAAACACCGATAAACTCATCTTT

V gene: TRDV1
clone size: few
J gene: TRDJ1
D gene: TRDD3
CDR3 protein: CALGGSYWGYSKLIF
CDR3 DNA: TGTGCTCTTGGAGGGTCCTACTGGGGATACTCCAAACTCATCTTT

V gene: TRDV1
clone size: few
J gene: TRDJ1
D gene: TRDD3
CDR3 protein: CALGVLFRITGANTDKLIF
CDR3 DNA: TGTGCTCTTGGGGTCCTCTTCCGGATCACTGGGGCCAACACCGATAAACTCATCTTT

V gene: TRDV1
clone size: -
J gene: TRDJ1
D gene: TRDD3
CDR3 protein: CALGEHRTHDLGDFSYTDKLIF
CDR3 DNA: TGTGCTCTTGGGGAACACAGGACACACGATCTGGGGGATTTCTCGTACACCGATAAACTCATCTTT

V gene: TRDV1
clone size: few
J gene: TRDJ1
D gene: -
CDR3 protein: CALGERGGTKPNYTDKLIF
CDR3 DNA: TGTGCTCTTGGGGAACGTGGAGGGACTAAGCCCAACTACACCGATAAACTCATCTTT

V gene: TRDV1
clone size: few
J gene: TRDJ1
D gene: -
CDR3 protein: CALGQPSSAFPHWGLTDKLIF
CDR3 DNA: TGTGCTCTTGGGCAACCATCTTCCGCCTTCCCCCACTGGGGACTCACCGATAAACTCATCTTT

V gene: TRDV1
clone size: once
J gene: TRDJ1
D gene: -
CDR3 protein: CALGELLPGGPPDTDKLIF
CDR3 DNA: TGTGCTCTTGGGGAACTTCTACCCGGGGGACCGCCGGATACCGATAAACTCATCTTT

V gene: TRDV1
clone size: -
J gene: TRDJ1
D gene: TRDD3
CDR3 protein: CALGAQTPGGYGDTDKLIF
CDR3 DNA: TGTGCTCTTGGGGCCCAGACTCCTGGGGGATACGGGGACACCGATAAACTCATCTTT

V gene: TRDV1
clone size: few
J gene: TRDJ1
D gene: TRDD3
CDR3 protein: CALGELLLGKYTDKLIF
CDR3 DNA: TGTGCTCTTGGGGAACTTCTACTGGGGAAGTACACCGATAAACTCATCTTT

V gene: TRDV1
clone size: -
J gene: TRDJ1
D gene: -
CDR3 protein: CALGELSGRGGYLTDKLIF
CDR3 DNA: TGTGCTCTTGGGGAACTCTCGGGTCGCGGGGGCTATCTAACCGATAAACTCATCTTT

V gene: TRDV1
clone size: few
J gene: TRDJ1
D gene: TRDD3
CDR3 protein: CALGERASPWGSLATDKLIF
CDR3 DNA: TGTGCTCTTGGGGAACGGGCGTCCCCCTGGGGGAGCCTGGCCACCGATAAACTCATCTTT

V gene: TRDV1
clone size: -
J gene: TRDJ1
D gene: TRDD3
CDR3 protein: CALGIQKTGGYAYTDKLIF
CDR3 DNA: TGTGCTCTTGGGATACAAAAGACTGGGGGATACGCGTACACCGATAAACTCATCTTT

V gene: TRDV1
clone size: few
J gene: TRDJ1
D gene: TRDD3
CDR3 protein: CALGGYYGLGDDEYTDKLIF
CDR3 DNA: TGTGCTCTTGGGGGGTACTATGGACTGGGGGATGACGAGTACACCGATAAACTCATCTTT

V gene: TRDV1
clone size: -
J gene: TRDJ1
D gene: TRDD2
CDR3 protein: CALGELGPFLRAGYTDKLIF
CDR3 DNA: TGTGCTCTTGGGGAACTTGGGCCCTTCCTACGAGCTGGGTACACCGATAAACTCATCTTT

V gene: TRDV2
clone size: -
J gene: TRDJ1
D gene: TRDD3
CDR3 protein: CASGGSTDKLIF
CDR3 DNA: TGTGCCAGTGGGGGATCCACCGATAAACTCATCTTT

V gene: TRDV1
clone size: few
J gene: TRDJ1
D gene: -
CDR3 protein: CALGVPTGHTDKLIF
CDR3 DNA: TGTGCTCTTGGGGTACCCACTGGCCACACCGATAAACTCATCTTT

V gene: TRDV2
clone size: -
J gene: TRDJ1
D gene: -
CDR3 protein: CATVSLRSTDCTRWYTDKLIF
CDR3 DNA: TGTGCCACCGTTTCCCTACGGAGTACTGACTGTACACGCTGGTACACCGATAAACTCATCTTT

V gene: TRDV1
clone size: -
J gene: TRDJ1
D gene: TRDD3
CDR3 protein: CALGESQYLLGDPLTDKLIF
CDR3 DNA: TGTGCTCTTGGGGAATCCCAGTACCTACTGGGGGATCCTCTCACCGATAAACTCATCTTT

V gene: TRDV1
clone size: -
J gene: TRDJ1
D gene: -
CDR3 protein: CALGETHFGGPRNTDKLIF
CDR3 DNA: TGTGCTCTTGGGGAAACACACTTTGGGGGTCCTAGAAACACCGATAAACTCATCTTT

V gene: TRDV1
clone size: -
J gene: TRDJ1
D gene: -
CDR3 protein: CALGELPPSYWISKTYTDKLIF
CDR3 DNA: TGTGCTCTTGGGGAACTTCCTCCCTCTTACTGGATCTCTAAAACGTACACCGATAAACTCATCTTT

V gene: TRDV1
clone size: -
J gene: TRDJ1
D gene: TRDD3
CDR3 protein: CALGELVAPLRYWGILSTDKLIF
CDR3 DNA: TGTGCTCTTGGGGAACTAGTCGCTCCTCTGAGGTACTGGGGGATACTTAGCACCGATAAACTCATCTTT

V gene: TRDV1
clone size: few
J gene: TRDJ1
D gene: TRDD3
CDR3 protein: CALGPNLLLLGTTTAAHKLIF
CDR3 DNA: TGTGCTCTTGGACCAAACCTACTTTTACTGGGGACCACCACGGCGGCCCATAAACTCATCTTT

V gene: TRDV1
clone size: -
J gene: TRDJ1
D gene: TRDD3
CDR3 protein: CALGPPATPVIGGYRLADKLIF
CDR3 DNA: TGTGCTCTTGGGCCCCCGGCTACTCCGGTCATTGGGGGATACCGCTTGGCCGATAAACTCATCTTT

V gene: TRDV1
clone size: few
J gene: TRDJ1
D gene: TRDD3
CDR3 protein: CALGEGWVRPTGLGDMLDKLIF
CDR3 DNA: TGTGCTCTTGGGGAAGGGTGGGTCCGGCCTACCGGACTGGGGGATATGTTAGATAAACTCATCTTT

V gene: TRDV2
clone size: few
J gene: TRDJ3
D gene: TRDD3
CDR3 protein: CACGLYKGGYPSWGTRQMFF
CDR3 DNA: TGTGCCTGTGGGCTGTACAAGGGGGGATACCCCTCCTGGGGCACCCGACAGATGTTTTTC

V gene: TRDV1
clone size: -
J gene: TRDJ1
D gene: -
CDR3 protein: CALGEPSQTCMYTDKLIF
CDR3 DNA: TGTGCTCTTGGGGAACCCTCGCAAACGTGCATGTACACCGATAAACTCATCTTT

V gene: TRDV1
clone size: few
J gene: TRDJ1
D gene: -
CDR3 protein: CALGELLSPPQNTDKLIF
CDR3 DNA: TGTGCTCTTGGGGAACTTCTGAGTCCCCCCCAAAACACCGATAAACTCATCTTT

V gene: TRDV1
clone size: -
J gene: TRDJ1
D gene: -
CDR3 protein: CALGDHYRGPTPYWANTDKLIF
CDR3 DNA: TGTGCTCTTGGGGATCACTACCGGGGTCCTACTCCGTACTGGGCAAACACCGATAAACTCATCTTT

V gene: TRDV1
clone size: few
J gene: TRDJ1
D gene: TRDD3
CDR3 protein: CALRELGVLLYTDKLIF
CDR3 DNA: TGTGCTCTTCGAGAACTGGGGGTCCTTCTTTACACCGATAAACTCATCTTT

V gene: TRDV1
clone size: -
J gene: TRDJ1
D gene: -
CDR3 protein: CALGARLRGHPHSPYTDKLIF
CDR3 DNA: TGTGCTCTTGGGGCGCGACTACGGGGGCATCCCCATTCCCCTTACACCGATAAACTCATCTTT

V gene: TRDV1
clone size: -
J gene: TRDJ1
D gene: TRDD3
CDR3 protein: CALGDAHPGGYGDKLIF
CDR3 DNA: TGTGCTCTTGGGGATGCCCACCCTGGGGGATACGGCGATAAACTCATCTTT

V gene: TRDV1
clone size: few
J gene: TRDJ1
D gene: TRDD3
CDR3 protein: CALGELGRSYEFWGNPPPDKLIF
CDR3 DNA: TGTGCTCTTGGGGAATTAGGACGATCCTACGAGTTCTGGGGGAATCCGCCGCCCGATAAACTCATCTTT

V gene: TRDV1
clone size: few
J gene: TRDJ1
D gene: -
CDR3 protein: CALGKCPQGATFYTDKLIF
CDR3 DNA: TGTGCTCTTGGGAAATGCCCTCAGGGGGCAACCTTTTACACCGATAAACTCATCTTT

V gene: TRDV2
clone size: -
J gene: TRDJ1
D gene: TRDD2
CDR3 protein: CATLSLPSAFLRVLGYTRDKLIF
CDR3 DNA: TGTGCCACTCTGAGTCTCCCTTCAGCCTTCCTACGAGTACTGGGGTATACGCGAGATAAACTCATCTTT

V gene: TRDV1
clone size: -
J gene: TRDJ1
D gene: TRDD3
CDR3 protein: CALGEHLSLPPVLGDTPSTDKLIF
CDR3 DNA: TGTGCTCTTGGGGAACACTTGTCACTTCCACCCGTACTGGGGGATACCCCTTCCACCGATAAACTCATCTTT

V gene: TRDV1
clone size: -
J gene: TRDJ1
D gene: -
CDR3 protein: CALGELEVRVTPPMGARLFYTDKLIF
CDR3 DNA: TGTGCTCTTGGGGAACTAGAGGTACGGGTAACTCCCCCGATGGGGGCGCGGCTCTTCTACACCGATAAACTCATCTTT

V gene: TRDV1
clone size: -
J gene: TRDJ1
D gene: -
CDR3 protein: CALGELSGGYTDKLIF
CDR3 DNA: TGTGCTCTTGGGGAACTCTCGGGGGGGTACACCGATAAACTCATCTTT